This T cell receptor beta chain was documented in a study of blood T cell repertoires in COVID-19. For the study at large: Donors in the United States, Italy and Spain gave samples during acute or convalescent COVID-19. PBMCs, B-cell-depleted T cells, or T cells provided the cDNA or gDNA that made up the material.

Produced via immunoSEQ multiplex PCR; TCRdb's table is partial and in-frame only. Of around 250,000 clones in the sample, around 84% are singletons; the top ten hold around 3.4%. Trimming shortened V by 2 bases and J by 1 base, and 14 bases separated the two germline ends. This CDR3 region has 16 residues. Germline V gene lookup returns CDR1 SGHDT and CDR2 YYEEEE. The receptor was isolated from a woman aged 18-29 years with acute or convalescent COVID-19. Specimen: peripheral blood. This chain links TRBV5-6 with TRBJ2-3, with D maybe TRBD1 (6 bases). This CDR3 reads CASSFEGGKGTDTQYF. DNA of the CDR3: TGTGCCAGCAGCTTCGAAGGGGGTAAAGGCACAGATACGCAGTATTTT.